This T cell receptor beta chain was sequenced during a study of early T cells in non-severe SARS-CoV-2 infection. Study at large: Bulk RNA from unsorted whole blood was sequenced; chains were unpaired. Overall study results and limits: Private and CD4 specificities were missed by VDJdb matching, skewed to anti-spike CD8.

Germline CDR1 is MDHEN and CDR2 is SYDVKM. The CDR3 consists of 12 residues. V was trimmed by 6 bases and J by 5 bases, leaving 11 bases between them. Regarding this clonotype: Its antigen is unknown.

Unique molecular identifier tags were affixed to discrete cDNA molecules. In TCRdb, the 5' RACE reads were re-called with MiXCR into one record per CDR3 protein. Here the sample spans around 60,000 distinct CDR3 sequences, about 11% being singletons. Sequencing used whole blood, obtained at baseline. The V gene is TRBV28, the J gene TRBJ2-7; D perhaps matches TRBD1 (5 bases). The clonotype comes from an adult who was a healthcare worker with PCR-confirmed SARS-CoV-2 infection or an uninfected control (not recorded which). The CDR3 protein is CASSRPGNEQYF. The DNA of the CDR3 is TGTGCCAGCAGCAGACCAGGGAACGAGCAGTACTTC.